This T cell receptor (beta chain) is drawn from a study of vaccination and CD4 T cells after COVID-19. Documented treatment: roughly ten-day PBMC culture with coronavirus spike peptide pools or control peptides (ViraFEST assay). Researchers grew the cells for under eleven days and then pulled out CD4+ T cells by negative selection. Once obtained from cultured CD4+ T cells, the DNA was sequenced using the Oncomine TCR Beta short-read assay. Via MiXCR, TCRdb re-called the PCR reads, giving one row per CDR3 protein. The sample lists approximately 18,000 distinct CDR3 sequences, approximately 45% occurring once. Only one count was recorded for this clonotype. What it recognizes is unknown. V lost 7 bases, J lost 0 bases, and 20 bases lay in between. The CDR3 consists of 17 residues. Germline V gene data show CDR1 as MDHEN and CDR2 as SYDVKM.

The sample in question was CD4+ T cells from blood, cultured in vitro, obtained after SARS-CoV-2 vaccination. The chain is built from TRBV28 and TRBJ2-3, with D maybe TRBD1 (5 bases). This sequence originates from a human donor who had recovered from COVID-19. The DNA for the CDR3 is TGTGCCAGCACTACATCTTGGGCAGGGCCTAGCACAGATACGCAGTATTTT. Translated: CASTTSWAGPSTDTQYF.